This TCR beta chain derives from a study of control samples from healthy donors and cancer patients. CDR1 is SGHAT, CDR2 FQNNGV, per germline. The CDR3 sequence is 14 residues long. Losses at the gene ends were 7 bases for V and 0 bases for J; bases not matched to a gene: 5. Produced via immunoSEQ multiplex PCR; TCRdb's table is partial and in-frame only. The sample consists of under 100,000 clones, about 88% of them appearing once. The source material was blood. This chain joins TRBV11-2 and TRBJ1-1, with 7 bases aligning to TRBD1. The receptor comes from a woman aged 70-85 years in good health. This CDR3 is CASTRDSVNTEAFF. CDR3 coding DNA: TGTGCCAGCACCAGGGACAGCGTGAACACTGAAGCTTTCTTT.